This entry concerns a single TCR beta chain. Its antigen is as yet unknown. The data were taken from a study of shared clonotypes between healthy human individuals. Some clones are missing from TCRdb's copy, which holds only in-frame ones; the method was immunoSEQ multiplex PCR. The profile covers roughly 2,500,000 clones, with roughly 93% appearing a single time and approximately 0.37% taken by the ten largest. Study conclusions and caveats: Richness estimates generally favored naive over memory subsets. Naive CD4 clonotype sharing across several donors was approximately 5%. Researchers sampled blood only, noting tissue repertoires likely differ.

Between the trimmed V and J ends, which lost 3 bases and 2 bases, there was a span of 10 bases. The CDR3 extends over 14 amino acids. Germline V CDR1 and CDR2: MNHEY, SVGAGI. The chain carries TRBV6-5 and TRBJ1-1; no definite D call. Sequencing input: naive CD4+ T cells from PBMCs. Subset reported: CD45RA+ positively selected. The receptor's source is a man younger than 35 in good health. Some clones in this sample may be carry-over from other donors' samples. CDR3 nucleotides: TGTGCCAGCAGTTATGATAGATCCAACACTGAAGCTTTCTTT. It yields the protein CASSYDRSNTEAFF.